This T cell receptor beta chain was sequenced for a study of early T cells in non-severe SARS-CoV-2 infection. The wider study: With bulk RNA from unsorted whole blood as input, sequencing yielded unpaired chains.

This clonotype occurred many times. The antigen is not known. TCRdb processed the 5' RACE reads anew with MiXCR; each CDR3 protein has one entry. This table holds around 46,000 distinct CDR3 sequences, approximately 5.1% found once. CDR3 size: 15 residues. With 0 bases clipped from V and 0 bases from J, the junction kept 2 bases outside the gene matches. Germline V CDR1 and CDR2: DFQATT, SNEGSKA (reference sequence). Broader study findings: Comparison of clonotypes with VDJdb favored anti-spike CD8 responses while missing private and CD4 specificities.

The receptor comes from an adult who was a healthcare worker with PCR-confirmed SARS-CoV-2 infection or an uninfected control (not recorded which). The J gene is TRBJ2-1, the V gene TRBV20-1; 7 nucleotides agree with TRBD2. The input for sequencing was whole blood, taken at baseline. CDR3 residues: CSARDLAGSYNEQFF. The CDR3 DNA sequence: TGCAGTGCTAGAGATTTAGCGGGCTCCTACAATGAGCAGTTCTTC.